This T cell receptor beta chain derives from a study of beta chain features in type 1 diabetes. Germline V gives CDR1 MNHNY, CDR2 SVGAGI (reference sequence). The junction had 8 bases not matched to a gene; V was cut back by 4 bases and J by 4 bases. This CDR3 region has 15 residues. There are a few counts of this clone. cDNA synthesis used the whole RNA isolate, giving expressed TCRB sequences. Only in-frame clones appear in the TCRdb table, and some are missing; sequencing was by immunoSEQ multiplex PCR. Of a few hundred thousand clones listed, 27% are singletons. Averaging around 110 mL, one heparinised blood draw came from each individual donor.

This TCR derives from a man aged 25-45 years in good health. The sample consisted of central memory CD4+ T cells from blood. This chain connects TRBV6-6 to TRBJ2-3; 7 bases line up with TRBD2. In nucleotides, the CDR3 is TGTGCCAGCAGTTGGGGGTCCGGGAGGCCAGATACGCAGTATTTT. Translated: CASSWGSGRPDTQYF.